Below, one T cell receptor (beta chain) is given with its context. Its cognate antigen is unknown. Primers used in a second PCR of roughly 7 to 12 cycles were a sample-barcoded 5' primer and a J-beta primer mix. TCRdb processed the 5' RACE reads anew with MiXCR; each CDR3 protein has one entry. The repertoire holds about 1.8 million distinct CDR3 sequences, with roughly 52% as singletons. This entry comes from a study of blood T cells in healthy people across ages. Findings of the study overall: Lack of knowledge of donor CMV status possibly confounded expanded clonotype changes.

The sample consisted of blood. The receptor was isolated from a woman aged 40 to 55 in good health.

For the CDR3, the DNA is TGTGCCAGCAGCCCGAGACAGGGGAAAGCCACAGATACGCAGTATTTT. This sequence encodes CASSPRQGKATDTQYF. This chain links TRBV7-2 with TRBJ2-3, with TRBD1 matching over 8 bases. The CDR3 is 16 amino acids. The germline V gene has CDR1 SGHTA and CDR2 FQGNSA. V dropped 5 bases and J dropped 2; count of bases not matched to a gene: 9.